The rows below give T cell receptor beta chains drawn from one sample of a study of blood T cell repertoires in COVID-19. TCRdb keeps only in-frame clones here, not all; method: immunoSEQ multiplex PCR. The profile shows 190,000 or so clones, roughly 73% of them singletons. Source material: peripheral blood. These receptors were taken from an elderly woman with active or convalescent COVID-19. CDR3s include the opening cysteine and the closing phenylalanine or tryptophan. D genes are given only for firm matches. The size of a clone is reported for some rows only, either as once, few or many, or as a class for expanded clones.

TRBJ2-3 | TRBV5-1 | - | - | TGCGCCAGCAGCTTGCCCACCAGAGGTTATGGCACAGATACGCAGTATTTT | CASSLPTRGYGTDTQYF
TRBJ1-3 | TRBV6-5 | TRBD1 | - | TGTGCCAGCGCGGACAGGGGGCTTTTTGGAAACACCATATATTTT | CASADRGLFGNTIYF
TRBJ2-2 | TRBV28 | - | once | TGTGCCAGCAGCCGTTATGGGGGCGGAAGTGGGACCGGGGAGCTGTTTTTT | CASSRYGGGSGTGELFF
TRBJ1-1 | TRBV5-1 | - | - | TGCGCCAGCCGACTTCGAATGTTCGCCAGGGGTGACCCGAACACTGAAGCTTTCTTT | CASRLRMFARGDPNTEAFF
TRBJ2-7 | TRBV9 | - | - | TGTGCCAGCAGCGTAGAACGGGGGTTCGCCTACGAGCAGTACTTC | CASSVERGFAYEQYF
TRBJ2-2 | TRBV9 | - | - | TGTGCCAGCAGCGCCCGACAGGGAGGCACCGGGGAGCTGTTTTTT | CASSARQGGTGELFF
TRBJ1-3 | TRBV10-3 | TRBD1 | - | TGTGCCAGCCGGGACAGGGCTGGAAACACCATATATTTT | CASRDRAGNTIYF
TRBJ1-6 | TRBV18 | TRBD1 | - | TGTGCCAGCTCGGAGACAGGGGAGGACTCACCCCTCCACTTT | CASSETGEDSPLHF
TRBJ1-5 | TRBV28 | TRBD1 | - | TGTGCCAGCAGTCGACAGGGGGGTAATCAGCCCCAGCATTTT | CASSRQGGNQPQHF
TRBJ1-5 | TRBV19 | TRBD1 | - | TGTGCCAGTAGTTGGGACAGGGGGTCGCATCAGCCCCAGCATTTT | CASSWDRGSHQPQHF
TRBJ2-1 | TRBV28 | TRBD1 | - | TGTGCCAGCAGTTTGGACAGGGGTGGCAATGAGCAGTTCTTC | CASSLDRGGNEQFF
TRBJ2-2 | TRBV18 | - | - | TGTGCCAGCTCAGCGTTGACTGATGGGGAGCTGTTTTTT | CASSALTDGELFF
TRBJ2-6 | TRBV27 | TRBD1 | - | TGTGCCAGCAGTTCCGGGGACAGGGCTGGCTCTGGGGCCAACGTCCTGACTTTC | CASSSGDRAGSGANVLTF
TRBJ1-3 | TRBV18 | TRBD1 | few | TGTGCCAGCTCAGATGGACAGGGCTCTGGAAACACCATATATTTT | CASSDGQGSGNTIYF
TRBJ2-5 | TRBV7-2 | - | once | TGTGCCAGCAGCTGGGAGATCCAAGAGACCCAGTACTTC | CASSWEIQETQYF
TRBJ2-3 | TRBV5-1 | TRBD2 | - | TGCGCCAGCAGCAACGGACTAGCGGGGATCACAGATACGCAGTATTTT | CASSNGLAGITDTQYF
TRBJ2-7 | TRBV11-2 | - | once | TGTGCCAGTAGGGGACTGGGAACCTACGAGCAGTACTTC | CASRGLGTYEQYF
TRBJ1-5 | TRBV7-9 | TRBD1 | - | TGTGCCAGCAGCTTAGCGGGACAGGGGTTGGAGCCCCAGCATTTT | CASSLAGQGLEPQHF
TRBJ1-1 | TRBV6-1 | - | few | TGTGCCAGCAGTGAAGGGTTCTCGGGGAACACTGAAGCTTTCTTT | CASSEGFSGNTEAFF
TRBJ1-2 | TRBV6-5 | - | many | TGTGCCAGCAGTTCCTCTGACCCGGGGGACTATGGCTACACCTTC | CASSSSDPGDYGYTF
TRBJ1-2 | TRBV5-4 | - | - | TGTGCCAGCAGCTTGGATCCGAGTGCGGCTAACTATGGCTACACCTTC | CASSLDPSAANYGYTF
TRBJ1-5 | TRBV28 | TRBD1 | - | TGTGCCAGCAGTTTACTGGGACAGAGAGATCAGCCCCAGCATTTT | CASSLLGQRDQPQHF
TRBJ2-7 | TRBV3-1/TRBV3-2 | TRBD2 | - | TGTGCCAGCAGCCTTGGAGCAGCGGGGGGGCTAAGCGAGCAGTACTTC | CASSLGAAGGLSEQYF
TRBJ2-1 | TRBV7-2 | TRBD1 | - | TGTGCCAGCAGTTTTGGACAGGGGGGAAGTGAGCAGTTCTTC | CASSFGQGGSEQFF
TRBJ2-7 | TRBV5-1 | - | - | TGCGCCAGCAGCCAGGACTCTAGGCACTACGAGCAGTACTTC | CASSQDSRHYEQYF
TRBJ1-1 | TRBV18 | - | - | TGTGCCAGCTCACCACGGGAGGGTACTACTGAAGCTTTCTTT | CASSPREGTTEAFF
TRBJ1-2 | TRBV5-1 | TRBD1 | - | TGCGCCAGCAGCTTGGGACAGGGGGCACCTAACTATGGCTACACCTTC | CASSLGQGAPNYGYTF
TRBJ1-2 | TRBV20-1 | - | - | TGCAGTGCTAGTATGTCAGATTATGGCTACACCTTC | CSASMSDYGYTF
TRBJ1-1 | TRBV11-2 | - | - | TGTGCCAGCAGCTTAGGGGCAGAAGCTTTCTTT | CASSLGAEAFF
TRBJ1-2 | TRBV7-2 | - | once | TGTGCCAGCAGCCCTGATTTAGGTAGGGGTCGGTATGGCTACACCTTC | CASSPDLGRGRYGYTF
TRBJ2-7 | TRBV3-1/TRBV3-2 | TRBD2 | - | TGTGCCAGCAGCCAAGCACTAGCGGGGGGGCGGCGCTACGAGCAGTACTTC | CASSQALAGGRRYEQYF
TRBJ2-7 | TRBV7-9 | TRBD1 | - | TGTGCCAGCAGCTTTGCAGGGGGAGATGAGCAGTACTTC | CASSFAGGDEQYF
TRBJ2-7 | TRBV4-2 | TRBD1 | - | TGTGCCAGCAGCCACAAAGGGGACAGGGGCGGCGAGCAGTACTTC | CASSHKGDRGGEQYF
TRBJ2-1 | TRBV14 | - | once | TGTGCCAGCAGCCAAGGGGGACTGTTAATCGATGAGCAGTTCTTC | CASSQGGLLIDEQFF
TRBJ2-7 | TRBV11-2 | TRBD2 | - | TGTGCCAGCAGCTTACTTGGCGGGGGTGTGGTGCAGTACTTC | CASSLLGGGVVQYF
TRBJ1-1 | TRBV4-1 | TRBD1 | - | TGCGCCAGCAGCCCGGGACAGGCCCTGAACACTGAAGCTTTCTTT | CASSPGQALNTEAFF
TRBJ2-3 | TRBV2 | TRBD2 | once | TGTGCCAGCAGTGTTCTAGCGGGGGGTACAGATACGCAGTATTTT | CASSVLAGGTDTQYF
TRBJ1-2 | TRBV27 | - | - | TGTGCCAGCAGGAAAACAAGTAACTATGGCTACACCTTC | CASRKTSNYGYTF
TRBJ1-2 | TRBV11-2 | - | few | TGTGCCAGCAGCTTCCAGGACTATGGCTACACCTTC | CASSFQDYGYTF
TRBJ2-7 | TRBV9 | - | - | TGTGCCAGCAGCTCAACAGGGAGCTCCTACGAGCAGTACTTC | CASSSTGSSYEQYF
TRBJ2-1 | TRBV3-1/TRBV3-2 | TRBD2 | many | TGTGCCAGCAGCATAGGGCGCGGGGGGTCCCTCTACAATGAGCAGTTCTTC | CASSIGRGGSLYNEQFF
TRBJ2-1 | TRBV2 | TRBD1 | - | TGTGCCAGCATTCTCGAAGGGGGCCCCTACAATGAGCAGTTCTTC | CASILEGGPYNEQFF
TRBJ1-3 | TRBV28 | - | many | TGTGCCAGCAGTCCTCGGTTTATGATCTCTGGAAACACCATATATTTT | CASSPRFMISGNTIYF
TRBJ2-2 | TRBV4-2 | - | - | TGTGCCAGCAGCCAAGATTTTAGGACAGACCAGACCGGGGAGCTGTTTTTT | CASSQDFRTDQTGELFF
TRBJ2-6 | TRBV4-3 | TRBD1 | - | TGCGCCAGCAGCCACGCGGGACAGGTGAGCTCTGGGGCCAACGTCCTGACTTTC | CASSHAGQVSSGANVLTF
TRBJ2-5 | TRBV1 | - | - | TGCACCAGCAGCCCTGGGACAGTAAAAGAGACCCAGTACTTC | CTSSPGTVKETQYF
TRBJ1-2 | TRBV6-4 | - | - | TGTGCCAGCAGTGCGGGAAGGTCGGCGGGCTATGGCTACACCTTC | CASSAGRSAGYGYTF
TRBJ2-4 | TRBV14 | - | few | TGTGCCAGCAGCCAAGAAGCATGGGCCAAAAACATTCAGTACTTC | CASSQEAWAKNIQYF
TRBJ1-2 | TRBV20-1 | TRBD1 | - | TGCAGTGTGACAGGGGGCGATGGCTACACCTTC | CSVTGGDGYTF
TRBJ1-4 | TRBV6-6 | TRBD1 | - | TGTGCCAGCAGTGCGACAGGGCAACCTAATGAAAAACTGTTTTTT | CASSATGQPNEKLFF
TRBJ1-5 | TRBV7-2 | - | - | TGTGCCAGCAGCTTATTGCGGGATCAGCCCCAGCATTTT | CASSLLRDQPQHF
TRBJ1-1 | TRBV10-3 | - | - | TGTGCCATCAGTGCGGGGTTGAACACTGAAGCTTTCTTT | CAISAGLNTEAFF